These 24 T cell receptor beta chains share one sample of origin, sequenced in a study of shared clonotypes between healthy human individuals. Repertoires were generated with immunoSEQ multiplex PCR, while TCRdb's copy carries only in-frame clones and drops some. The sample lists about 960,000 clones, around 80% occurring once. The sequenced sample was memory CD4+ T cells sorted from blood. As for subset: CD45RA-negative fraction. The receptors stem from a man aged 18 to 29 in good health.

This chain uses TRBV10-1 with TRBJ2-7, with 10 positions matching TRBD1. The CDR3 length is 15 residues. From germline, CDR1 is WNHNN and CDR2 SYGVQD (reference sequence). With V trimmed by 0 bases and J by 5 bases, 4 bases remained unmatched. CDR3 bases: TGCGCCAGCAGTGAGTCCGGGACAGGGGTCCACGAGCAGTACTTC. As protein: CASSESGTGVHEQYF.

This clone was observed once. V and J are TRBV27 and TRBJ2-1; D unresolved. The CDR3 is 11 amino acids. V dropped 11 bases and J dropped 15 bases, with 20 bases sitting between them. Germline V lookup: CDR1 MNHEY, CDR2 SMNVEV (reference sequence). CDR3 residues: CASRTAVVWFF. CDR3 coding DNA: TGTGCCTCCAGGACGGCGGTAGTCTGGTTCTTC.

With respect to this clone: The identical CDR3 is also encoded by other nucleotide sequences in the sample. The chain employs TRBV2 and TRBJ2-2; D possibly uses TRBD1 or TRBD2 (6 bases each). The germline CDR1 and CDR2 sequences are SNHLY and FYNNEI. V lost 4 bases and J 0 bases, leaving 12 bases between the germline ends. CDR3 size: 16 residues. The CDR3 region is CASSGTGAANTGELFF. The CDR3 DNA follows: TGTGCCAGCAGTGGGACGGGGGCCGCGAACACCGGGGAGCTGTTTTTT.

The chain recombines TRBV30 with TRBJ2-7, with TRBD1 matching 7 bases. Germline CDR1 is GTSNPN and CDR2 is SVGIG (reference sequence). The CDR3 sequence is 17 residues long. J gave up 3 bases and V 0 bases, and 14 bases lay outside the gene matches. The CDR3 sequence is CAWSVRRPPGQLYEQYF. The CDR3 DNA sequence: TGTGCCTGGAGTGTACGCAGACCCCCGGGACAGCTCTACGAGCAGTACTTC.

This rearrangement joins TRBV2 to TRBJ2-5, with TRBD1 matching over 11 bases. CDR1 is SNHLY and CDR2 is FYNNEI in the germline V gene. This CDR3 spans 13 amino acids. Losses at the gene ends were 11 bases for V and 5 bases for J; bases not matched to a gene: 7. CDR3 in amino acids: CASRTGGRETQYF. The CDR3 DNA follows: TGTGCCTCGCGGACAGGGGGCCGGGAGACCCAGTACTTC.

This clone was counted a single time. The rearrangement joins TRBV19 to TRBJ2-6, with D hard to call. The V end was cut by 7 bases, the J end by 10 bases, with 17 bases between. The CDR3 extends over 14 amino acids. Per the germline V gene, CDR1 is LNHDA and CDR2 is SQIVND (reference sequence). The CDR3 sequence: CASKPTFPWNVLTF. CDR3 coding DNA: TGTGCCAGTAAGCCGACATTCCCCTGGAACGTCCTGACTTTC.

This clone has only one observation. The rearrangement uses TRBV11-2 and TRBJ2-1; the D is unclear. This CDR3 is 15 amino acids long. V shed 1 base and J shed 2 bases, with 9 bases lying between them. Germline V gene sequence: CDR1 SGHAT, CDR2 FQNNGV. CDR3 coding DNA: TGTGCCAGCAGCTTAGTTCCGACACCCTACAATGAGCAGTTCTTC. As protein: CASSLVPTPYNEQFF.

The chain uses TRBV7-9 and TRBJ2-7; tentatively, D is TRBD2 (7 bases). There are 14 residues in the CDR3. Trimming left V 5 bases short and J 3 bases short, with 14 bases between. From germline, CDR1 is SEHNR and CDR2 FQNEAQ (reference sequence). CDR3 amino acids: CASSRGGLYYEQYF. The CDR3 DNA reads TGTGCCAGCAGCAGGGGGGGACTATACTACGAGCAGTACTTC.

This clone was seen more than once but under ten times. The V gene is TRBV5-1, the J gene TRBJ1-1; D might be TRBD1 (6 bases). Germline V gives CDR1 SGHRS, CDR2 YFSETQ. Trimming cost V 0 bases and J 3 bases, with 12 bases left between them. There are 15 residues in the CDR3. The CDR3 sequence is CASSLAFGGHTEAFF. The CDR3 DNA follows: TGCGCCAGCAGCTTGGCCTTCGGGGGGCACACTGAAGCTTTCTTT.

The chain joins TRBV19 to TRBJ2-5; TRBD1 agrees at 9 bases. The V segment lost 7 bases and the J segment 4 bases; nucleotides outside the gene matches: 7. CDR1 is LNHDA and CDR2 is SQIVND in the germline V gene (reference sequence). The CDR3 has 14 amino acids. DNA of the CDR3: TGTGCCAGTAACCCAGGACAGGGGCGAGAGACCCAGTACTTC. Translated: CASNPGQGRETQYF.

The V gene is TRBV5-6, the J gene TRBJ1-3, with 9 positions matching TRBD1. From germline, CDR1 is SGHDT and CDR2 YYEEEE. This CDR3 is built from 18 residues. J gave up 4 bases and V 4 bases, and 15 bases lay outside the gene matches. CDR3 sequence (DNA): TGTGCCAGCAGCGGCTCCGGGACAGGGCCCTCCGGGGGAAACACCATATATTTT. This codes for CASSGSGTGPSGGNTIYF.

The genes are TRBV19 and TRBJ2-7, with 8 nucleotides matching TRBD1. Losses at the gene ends were 9 bases for V and 2 bases for J; bases not matched to a gene: 6. From germline, CDR1 is LNHDA and CDR2 SQIVND (reference sequence). This CDR3 is 13 amino acids long. The CDR3 coding sequence is TGTGCCAGCGGGCAGGGGGCCACCTACGAGCAGTACTTC. Its translation: CASGQGATYEQYF.

The genes are TRBV2 and TRBJ1-5; no definite D call. CDR3 length: 13 amino acids. Looked up from germline, CDR1 is SNHLY and CDR2 is FYNNEI. Deletions cut 4 bases from V and 3 bases from J, with 7 bases between. The CDR3 nucleotides are TGTGCCAGCAGTGTGGAGGCCAATCAGCCCCAGCATTTT. It translates to CASSVEANQPQHF.

This clone occurred once. This chain connects TRBV30 to TRBJ1-2, with 10 nucleotides matching TRBD1. Germline V CDR1 and CDR2: GTSNPN, SVGIG (reference sequence). This CDR3 contains 18 residues. The V gene end was trimmed by 2 bases and the J gene end by 5 bases; junction bases not matched to a gene: 17. CDR3 sequence: CAWSRSPAGTGAWYGYTF. CDR3 DNA sequence: TGTGCCTGGAGTCGTAGTCCTGCCGGGACAGGGGCATGGTATGGCTACACCTTC.

In regard to this clone: Distinct nucleotide sequences in the sample also encode this CDR3. V and J are TRBV30 and TRBJ1-1, with D possibly TRBD1 on 5 matching bases. Germline loops: CDR1 GTSNPN, CDR2 SVGIG (reference sequence). V dropped 1 base and J dropped 1 base, with 7 bases sitting between them. The CDR3 consists of 13 residues. The DNA for the CDR3 is TGTGCCTGGAGTGGGGGACGGAACACTGAAGCTTTCTTT. This translates into CAWSGGRNTEAFF.

This clone occurred a few times. This chain connects TRBV5-1 to TRBJ2-2; no reliable D call. The V end was cut by 5 bases, the J end by 2 bases, with 4 bases between. In germline, CDR1 is SGHRS, CDR2 YFSETQ. CDR3 length: 12 residues. In DNA, the CDR3 is TGCGCCAGCAGGGACAACACCGGGGAGCTGTTTTTT. This translates into CASRDNTGELFF.

This rearrangement joins TRBV9 to TRBJ2-6; 7 positions match TRBD1. V dropped 0 bases and J dropped 0; count of bases not matched to a gene: 3. The germline V gene has CDR1 SGDLS and CDR2 YYNGEE. This CDR3 is 17 amino acids long. The CDR3 protein is CASSVVGTASGANVLTF. CDR3 in DNA: TGTGCCAGCAGCGTAGTGGGGACAGCCTCTGGGGCCAACGTCCTGACTTTC.

The V and J genes are TRBV18 and TRBJ1-5; possible D gene TRBD1, 6 bases. The CDR3 runs 15 residues. Germline CDR1 is KGHSH and CDR2 is LQKENI. The V and J ends lost 3 bases and 6 bases respectively, with 15 bases between them. This CDR3 reads CASSPGPGEGQPQHF. The CDR3 DNA follows: TGTGCCAGCTCACCCGGGCCAGGGGAAGGTCAGCCCCAGCATTTT.

This chain joins TRBV27 and TRBJ1-2; TRBD1 is a possible D gene (6 bases). V was clipped by 0 bases and J by 2 bases, with 10 bases between them. This CDR3 is 15 amino acids long. Germline V gene sequence: CDR1 MNHEY, CDR2 SMNVEV (reference sequence). The CDR3 region is CASSLSDRMNYGYTF. CDR3 sequence (DNA): TGTGCCAGCAGTTTATCAGACAGGATGAACTATGGCTACACCTTC.

The table lists this clone with a few counts. The chain combines TRBV6-5 with TRBJ1-1; D uncertain. CDR1 MNHEY and CDR2 SVGAGI come from the germline V gene. The CDR3 is 15 residues long. The V and J ends lost 0 bases and 7 bases respectively, with 15 bases between them. The CDR3 spells CASSYSHSERVEAFF. The CDR3 region has the DNA TGTGCCAGCAGTTACTCGCACAGTGAAAGGGTTGAAGCTTTCTTT.

This clone was recorded many times. The chain uses TRBV2 and TRBJ2-1, with D perhaps matching TRBD2 (5 bases). Trimming shortened V by 3 bases and J by 3 bases, and 21 bases separated the two germline ends. The CDR3 spans 18 residues. From germline, CDR1 is SNHLY and CDR2 FYNNEI. CDR3 coding DNA: TGTGCCAGCAGTGACTTCCTCCTTAGGGTAGAGGGCTACAATGAGCAGTTCTTC. The encoded protein is CASSDFLLRVEGYNEQFF.

The V call is TRBV6-6, the J call TRBJ2-1; 11 bases are a match to TRBD2. The junction had 6 bases not matched to a gene; V was cut back by 4 bases and J by 7 bases. The CDR3 has 15 amino acids. CDR1 MNHNY and CDR2 SVGAGI come from the germline V gene (reference sequence). The CDR3 protein is CASSSNLAGGNEQFF. CDR3 bases: TGTGCCAGCAGTTCTAATTTAGCGGGGGGGAATGAGCAGTTCTTC.

This chain uses TRBV7-8 with TRBJ2-1; D is unresolved. The length of the CDR3 is 13 residues. Germline loops: CDR1 SGHVS, CDR2 FQNEAQ. Trimming shortened V by 8 bases and J by 4 bases, and 12 bases separated the two germline ends. CDR3 sequence reads: CASGRNRYNEQFF. Written as DNA, the CDR3 is TGTGCCAGCGGACGGAATAGATACAATGAGCAGTTCTTC.

V usage is TRBV2 and J usage is TRBJ1-1, with a possible D match to TRBD1 (5 bases). The CDR3 is 14 residues long. Germline CDR1 SNHLY, CDR2 FYNNEI. The ends were cut back, 3 bases at V and 1 base at J, with 9 bases in the middle. The CDR3 region is CASSEAGWNTEAFF. CDR3 nucleotide sequence: TGTGCCAGCAGTGAGGCAGGGTGGAACACTGAAGCTTTCTTT.